The 11 T cell receptor beta chains reported below all come from one sample, sequenced in a study of CD8 T cells in Susac syndrome. Reverse transcription of about 0.45 to 1 ug RNA used random hexamers. TCRdb redid the calling of the immunoSEQ multiplex PCR reads with MiXCR, one entry per CDR3 protein. The sample includes under 200,000 distinct CDR3 sequences, under 97% of them seen just once. The sequencing sample was made of CD4+ T cells from PBMCs. The receptor set was obtained from a human donor with Susac syndrome.

V usage is TRBV19 and J usage is TRBJ1-1; no clear D gene. The V end lost 7 bases, the J end lost 0 bases, and 12 bases lay between the germline ends. This CDR3 spans 14 amino acids. The V gene's germline CDR1 is LNHDA and CDR2 SQIVND (reference sequence). The CDR3 here is CASKARNMNTEAFF. DNA of the CDR3: TGTGCCAGTAAAGCCAGAAACATGAACACTGAAGCTTTCTTT.

This clonotype has just a few counts. The chain couples TRBV6-2 or TRBV6-3 to TRBJ2-2, with 8 bases identical to TRBD2. The CDR3 is 15 residues long. Germline V gene sequence: CDR1 MNHEY, CDR2 SVGEGT. Germline trimming cut 10 bases from V and 5 bases from J; bases unmatched to any gene: 12. CDR3: CATVWSGGRTGELFF. The CDR3, as DNA: TGTGCCACGGTGTGGAGCGGGGGACGTACCGGGGAGCTGTTTTTT.

This sequence joins TRBV5-1 and TRBJ2-3, with no clear D. V gave up 4 bases and J gave up 4 bases, with 22 bases separating them. The CDR3 has 17 residues. Germline CDR1 reads SGHRS; CDR2 reads YFSETQ. The CDR3 loop reads CASSRPTEALGSDTQYF. As DNA, the CDR3 is TGCGCCAGCAGCCGACCCACAGAGGCGCTTGGTTCAGATACGCAGTATTTT.

The rearrangement uses TRBV5-1 and TRBJ2-5; the D is unclear. CDR3 length: 13 amino acids. Germline CDR1 and CDR2: SGHRS and YFSETQ. Trimming stripped 0 bases from V and 2 bases from J, with 5 bases between. The CDR3 reads CASSLERQETQYF. CDR3 nucleotide sequence: TGCGCCAGCAGCTTGGAAAGGCAAGAGACCCAGTACTTC. Looking up the rest from reference TRBV5-1 and TRBJ2-5 gives the full variable domain: KAGVTQTPRYLIKTRGQQVTLSCSPISGHRSVSWYQQTPGQGLQFLFEYFSETQRNKGNFPGRFSGRQFSNSRSEMNVSTLELGDSALYLCASSLERQETQYFGPGTRLLVL.

In this sample, this clonotype turned up once. The chain has TRBV5-1 and TRBJ2-7; unclear D gene. V was clipped by 0 bases and J by 2 bases, with 9 bases between them. The V gene's germline CDR1 is SGHRS and CDR2 YFSETQ. The CDR3 is 14 residues long. As DNA, the CDR3 is TGCGCCAGCAGCTTGGTGCAGGCCACCTACGAGCAGTACTTC. Residues: CASSLVQATYEQYF.

This clonotype was observed a single time. The rearrangement links TRBV7-8 to TRBJ2-1; D may be TRBD1 (5 bases). The CDR3 sequence is 14 residues long. The germline V gene has CDR1 SGHVS and CDR2 FQNEAQ. V lost 7 bases and J 4 bases, leaving 14 bases between the germline ends. CDR3 loop: CASTPSPGYNEQFF. The CDR3 nucleotides read TGTGCCAGCACCCCAAGTCCAGGGTACAATGAGCAGTTCTTC.

The J gene is TRBJ1-2, the V gene TRBV6-2 or TRBV6-3; the match to TRBD1 covers 8 bases. Trimming cost V 5 bases and J 8 bases; bases outside gene matches: 7. CDR1 MNHEY and CDR2 SVGEGT come from the germline V gene. The CDR3 runs to 13 residues. Here the CDR3 reads CASSISGTGGYTF. The CDR3 DNA reads TGTGCCAGCAGTATCTCCGGGACAGGCGGCTACACCTTC.

About this clonotype itself: At one end the junction does not follow the germline gene, possibly because of a read error. CDR3 amino acids: CASSLSAVPSETQYF. The CDR3 nucleotides are TGTGCCAGCAGTCTATCGGCAGTTCCCTCGGAGACCCAGTACTTC. The V and J genes are TRBV27 and TRBJ2-5; D gene unclear. Germline CDR1 and CDR2: MNHEY and SMNVEV (reference sequence). CDR3 size: 15 residues.

J is TRBJ2-7 and V is TRBV27; D not certain. CDR1 and CDR2 from the germline V gene are MNHEY and SMNVEV (reference sequence). CDR3 length equals 14 residues. V lost 2 bases to trimming and J lost 0 bases, with 8 bases between them. The CDR3 protein is CASSLKGYSYEQYF. The CDR3 DNA reads as TGTGCCAGCAGTTTAAAGGGATACTCCTACGAGCAGTACTTC.

This clonotype was observed once. The CDR3 DNA is TGTGCCAGCAGCCTCATGGGGACGGGACCCCAAGAGCACCGTTTCTTC. As protein: CASSLMGTGPQEHRFF. The chain has TRBV9 and TRBJ2-1, with D perhaps assigned TRBD1 or TRBD2 (5 bases each). The CDR3 length is 16 residues. Germline V gene lookup returns CDR1 SGDLS and CDR2 YYNGEE. Trimming removed 4 bases at V and 16 bases at J, with 30 bases between.

The genes are TRBV6-5 and TRBJ1-2, with D unclear. The V gene's germline CDR1 is MNHEY and CDR2 SVGAGI. V lost 6 bases and J 5 bases, leaving 10 bases between the germline ends. The CDR3 sequence is 12 residues long. The CDR3: CASSRVGYGYTF. The CDR3 DNA is TGTGCCAGCAGCCGAGTGGGGTATGGCTACACCTTC.